The T cell receptor beta chain described here comes from a study of vaccination and CD4 T cells after COVID-19. Treatment reported: approximately nine-day PBMC culture with coronavirus spike peptide pools or control peptides (ViraFEST assay). Antigen-specific T cell expansion with peptide pools preceded TCR sequencing in the ViraFEST approach. V was clipped by 4 bases and J by 5 bases; unmatched bases: 16. This CDR3 has 18 amino acids. Germline V gene data show CDR1 as MNHEY and CDR2 as SMNVEV (reference sequence). Study-wide results and limits: The rise in median SARS-CoV-2-reactive clonotypes, from roughly 22 to 38, was not significant.

The Oncomine TCR Beta short-read assay was applied to DNA of cultured CD4+ T cells. MiXCR, applied by TCRdb to the PCR reads, yields one record per CDR3 protein. The table records approximately 15,000 distinct CDR3 sequences, roughly half of them present only once. This clonotype has a handful of counts. What it binds is not known. The source of this sequence is a human donor who had recovered from COVID-19. The chain combines TRBV27 with TRBJ2-5, with 10 positions matching TRBD2. Sequencing was carried out using CD4+ T cells from blood, cultured in vitro. The CDR3 nucleotides read TGTGCCAGCAGTTCGTTGGTGCTAGCGGGAGTCTTCGGGGAGACCCAGTACTTC. Residues: CASSSLVLAGVFGETQYF.